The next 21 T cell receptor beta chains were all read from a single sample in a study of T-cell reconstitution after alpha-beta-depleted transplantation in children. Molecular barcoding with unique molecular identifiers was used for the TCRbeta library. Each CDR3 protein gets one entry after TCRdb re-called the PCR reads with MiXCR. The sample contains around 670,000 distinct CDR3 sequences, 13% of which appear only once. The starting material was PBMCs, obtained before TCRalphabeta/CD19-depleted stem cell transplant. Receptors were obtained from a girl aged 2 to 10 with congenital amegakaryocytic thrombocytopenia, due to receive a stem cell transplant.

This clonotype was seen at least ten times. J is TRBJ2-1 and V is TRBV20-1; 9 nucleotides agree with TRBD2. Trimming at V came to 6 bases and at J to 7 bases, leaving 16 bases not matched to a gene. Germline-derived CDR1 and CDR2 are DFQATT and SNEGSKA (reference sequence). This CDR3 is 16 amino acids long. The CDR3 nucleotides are TGCAGTGCCCTAACCATTAGCGGGGGACCATTAAATGAGCAGTTCTTC. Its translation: CSALTISGGPLNEQFF.

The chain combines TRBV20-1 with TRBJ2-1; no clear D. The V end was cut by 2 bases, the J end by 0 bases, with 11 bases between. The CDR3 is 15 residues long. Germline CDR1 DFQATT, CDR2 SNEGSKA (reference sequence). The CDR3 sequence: CSARPPQASYNEQFF. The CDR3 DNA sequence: TGCAGTGCTAGACCACCCCAGGCCTCCTACAATGAGCAGTTCTTC.

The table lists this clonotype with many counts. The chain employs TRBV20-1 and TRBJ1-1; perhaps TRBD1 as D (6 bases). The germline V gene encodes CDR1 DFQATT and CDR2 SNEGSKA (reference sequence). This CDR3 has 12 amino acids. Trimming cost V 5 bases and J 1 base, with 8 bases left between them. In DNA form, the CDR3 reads TGCAGTGCTTTGGGACAGAACACTGAAGCTTTCTTT. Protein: CSALGQNTEAFF.

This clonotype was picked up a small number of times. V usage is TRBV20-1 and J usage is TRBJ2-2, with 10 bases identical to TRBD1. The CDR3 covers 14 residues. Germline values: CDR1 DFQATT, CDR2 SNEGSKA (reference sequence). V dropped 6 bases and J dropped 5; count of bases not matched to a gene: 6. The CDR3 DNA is TGCAGTGCCCCGGACAGGGGGACAACCGGGGAGCTGTTTTTT. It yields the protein CSAPDRGTTGELFF.

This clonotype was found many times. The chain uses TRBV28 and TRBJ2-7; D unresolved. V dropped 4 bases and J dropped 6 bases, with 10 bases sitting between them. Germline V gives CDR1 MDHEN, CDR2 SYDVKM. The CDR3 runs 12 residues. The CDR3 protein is CASSSSRGEQYF. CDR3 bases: TGTGCCAGCAGTTCCTCGCGTGGCGAGCAGTACTTC.

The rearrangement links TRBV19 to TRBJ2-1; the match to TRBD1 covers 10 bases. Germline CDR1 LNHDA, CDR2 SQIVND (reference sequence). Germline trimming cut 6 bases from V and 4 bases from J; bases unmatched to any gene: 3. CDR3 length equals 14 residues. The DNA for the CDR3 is TGTGCCAGTAGACGGGACAGGGGTTACAATGAGCAGTTCTTC. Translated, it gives CASRRDRGYNEQFF.

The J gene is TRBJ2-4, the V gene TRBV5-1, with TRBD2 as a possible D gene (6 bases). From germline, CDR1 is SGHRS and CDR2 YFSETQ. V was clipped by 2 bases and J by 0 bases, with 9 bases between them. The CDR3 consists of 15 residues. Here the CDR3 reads CASSLQEGAKNIQYF. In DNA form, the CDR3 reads TGCGCCAGCAGCTTACAGGAGGGAGCCAAAAACATTCAGTACTTC.

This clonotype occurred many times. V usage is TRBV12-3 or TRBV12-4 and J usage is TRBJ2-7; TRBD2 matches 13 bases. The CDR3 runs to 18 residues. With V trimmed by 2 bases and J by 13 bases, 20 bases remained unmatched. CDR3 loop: CASSLTTGTSGVPLGLYF. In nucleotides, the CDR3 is TGTGCCAGCAGTTTAACCACCGGGACTAGCGGGGTCCCTCTGGGTTTATACTTC.

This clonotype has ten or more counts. CDR3 loop: CSARDWLAGGYNEQFF. As DNA, the CDR3 is TGCAGTGCTAGAGATTGGCTAGCGGGAGGGTACAATGAGCAGTTCTTC. The V gene is TRBV20-1, the J gene TRBJ2-1; 12 bases are shared with TRBD2. V shed 0 bases, J shed 4 bases, and the junction held 4 bases outside the gene matches. Looked up from germline, CDR1 is DFQATT and CDR2 is SNEGSKA (reference sequence). The CDR3 covers 16 residues.

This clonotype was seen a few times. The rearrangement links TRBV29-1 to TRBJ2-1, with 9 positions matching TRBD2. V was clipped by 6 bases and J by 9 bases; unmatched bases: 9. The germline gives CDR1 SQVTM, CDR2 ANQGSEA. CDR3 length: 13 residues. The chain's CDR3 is CSVLAGERGEQFF. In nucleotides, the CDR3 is TGCAGCGTATTAGCGGGAGAGCGGGGTGAGCAGTTCTTC.

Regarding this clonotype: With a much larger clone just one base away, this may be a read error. The CDR3 bases are TGCAGCGTCGTTTCTCCTAGCGAACCGAGCACCGGGGAGCTGTTTTTT. It yields the protein CSVVSPSEPSTGELFF. The chain links TRBV29-1 to TRBJ2-2; tentatively, D is TRBD2 (6 bases). The V and J ends lost 6 bases and 4 bases respectively, with 21 bases between them. Looked up from germline, CDR1 is SQVTM and CDR2 is ANQGSEA. The CDR3 runs 16 residues.

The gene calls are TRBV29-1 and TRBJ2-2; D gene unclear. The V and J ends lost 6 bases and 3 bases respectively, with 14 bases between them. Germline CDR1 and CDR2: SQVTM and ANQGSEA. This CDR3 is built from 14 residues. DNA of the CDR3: TGCAGCGTGGCGACACGAGTCTACACCGGGGAGCTGTTTTTT. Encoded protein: CSVATRVYTGELFF.

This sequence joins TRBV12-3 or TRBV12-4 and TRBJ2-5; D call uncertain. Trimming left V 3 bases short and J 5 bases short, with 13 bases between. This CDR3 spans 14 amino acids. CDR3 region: CASSFVDGAETQYF. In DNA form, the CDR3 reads TGTGCCAGCAGTTTTGTGGACGGTGCTGAGACCCAGTACTTC.

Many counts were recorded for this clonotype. The CDR3 region has the DNA TGCAGTGCGAATGAAGGCTTGCGCCGTCCAGGGGAGCAGTTCTTC. Encoded protein: CSANEGLRRPGEQFF. The chain has TRBV20-1 and TRBJ2-1, with D perhaps matching TRBD1 (5 bases). Germline CDR1 DFQATT, CDR2 SNEGSKA (reference sequence). V dropped 6 bases and J dropped 10 bases, with 25 bases sitting between them. The CDR3 consists of 15 residues.

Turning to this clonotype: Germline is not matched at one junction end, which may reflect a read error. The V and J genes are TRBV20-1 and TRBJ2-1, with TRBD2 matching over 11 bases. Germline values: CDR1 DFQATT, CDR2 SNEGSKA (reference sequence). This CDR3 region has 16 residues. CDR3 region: CIASAVAGGGYNEQFF. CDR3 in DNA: TGCATTGCTAGTGCGGTAGCGGGAGGGGGCTACAATGAGCAGTTCTTC.

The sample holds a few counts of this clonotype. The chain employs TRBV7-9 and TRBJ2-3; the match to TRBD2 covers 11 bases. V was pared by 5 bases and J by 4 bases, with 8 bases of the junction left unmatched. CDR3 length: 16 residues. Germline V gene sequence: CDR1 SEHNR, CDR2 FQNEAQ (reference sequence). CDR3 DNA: TGTGCCAGCAGCACCGAGGGACTAGCGGCTTCAGATACGCAGTATTTT. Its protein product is CASSTEGLAASDTQYF.

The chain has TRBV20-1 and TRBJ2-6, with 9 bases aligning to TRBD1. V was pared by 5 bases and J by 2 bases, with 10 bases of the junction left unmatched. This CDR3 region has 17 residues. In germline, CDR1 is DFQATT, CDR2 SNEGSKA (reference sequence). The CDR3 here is CSARGQGLGPGANVLTF. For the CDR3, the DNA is TGCAGTGCTCGGGGACAGGGCTTGGGTCCTGGGGCCAACGTCCTGACTTTC.

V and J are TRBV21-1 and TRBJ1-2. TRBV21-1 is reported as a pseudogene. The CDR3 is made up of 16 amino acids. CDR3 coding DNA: TGTGCCAGCAGCAAAGACCAAGGCCGCAAGCCTGATGGCTACACCTTC. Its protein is CASSKDQGRKPDGYTF.

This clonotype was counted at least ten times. CDR3 loop: CASSRQGVVDEQFF. Here the CDR3 DNA reads TGTGCCAGCAGTCGACAGGGGGTTGTGGATGAGCAGTTCTTC. The genes are TRBV28 and TRBJ2-1; 9 nucleotides line up with TRBD1. The germline gives CDR1 MDHEN, CDR2 SYDVKM. V was pared by 5 bases and J by 8 bases, with 7 bases of the junction left unmatched. The CDR3 has 14 residues.

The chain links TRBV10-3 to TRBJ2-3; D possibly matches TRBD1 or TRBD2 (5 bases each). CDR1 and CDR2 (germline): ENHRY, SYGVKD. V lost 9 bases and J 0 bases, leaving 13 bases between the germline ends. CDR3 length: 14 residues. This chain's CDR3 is CAMGEAASTDTQYF. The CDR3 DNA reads TGTGCCATGGGGGAAGCGGCTAGCACAGATACGCAGTATTTT.

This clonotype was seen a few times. This CDR3 is CSVTRPPRERNEQFF. The DNA of the CDR3 is TGCAGCGTAACTAGACCTCCCAGGGAGCGAAATGAGCAGTTCTTC. The V call is TRBV29-1, the J call TRBJ2-1, with D perhaps being TRBD1 or TRBD2 (5 bases each). The CDR3 spans 15 residues. Trimming shortened V by 6 bases and J by 7 bases, and 22 bases separated the two germline ends. In germline, CDR1 is SQVTM, CDR2 ANQGSEA.